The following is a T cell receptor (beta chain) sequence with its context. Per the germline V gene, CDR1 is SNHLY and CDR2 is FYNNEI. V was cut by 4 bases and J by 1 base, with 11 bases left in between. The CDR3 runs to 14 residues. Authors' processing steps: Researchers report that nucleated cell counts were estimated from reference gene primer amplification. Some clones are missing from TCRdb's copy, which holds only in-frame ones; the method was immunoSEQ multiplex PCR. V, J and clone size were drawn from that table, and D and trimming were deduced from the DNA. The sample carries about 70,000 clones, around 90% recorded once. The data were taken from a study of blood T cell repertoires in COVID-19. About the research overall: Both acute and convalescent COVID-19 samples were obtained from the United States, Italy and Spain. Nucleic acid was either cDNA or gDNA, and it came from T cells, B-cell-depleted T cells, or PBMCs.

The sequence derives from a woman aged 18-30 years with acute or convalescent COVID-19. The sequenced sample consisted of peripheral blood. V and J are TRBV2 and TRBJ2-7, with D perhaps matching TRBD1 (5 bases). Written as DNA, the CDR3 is TGTGCCAGCAGTGTCTTAGGGGTTTCCTACGAGCAGTACTTC. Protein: CASSVLGVSYEQYF.